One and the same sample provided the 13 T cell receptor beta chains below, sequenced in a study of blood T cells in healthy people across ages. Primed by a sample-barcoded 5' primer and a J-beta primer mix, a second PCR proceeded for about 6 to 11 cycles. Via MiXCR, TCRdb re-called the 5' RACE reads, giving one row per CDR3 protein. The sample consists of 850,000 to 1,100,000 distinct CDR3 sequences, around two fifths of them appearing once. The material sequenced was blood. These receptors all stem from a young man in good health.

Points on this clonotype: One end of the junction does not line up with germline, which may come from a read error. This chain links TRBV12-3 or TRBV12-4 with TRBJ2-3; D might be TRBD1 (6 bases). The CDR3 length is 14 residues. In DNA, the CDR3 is TGTGCCTGCAGTTTGTTTGGGGGCACAGATGCGCAGTATTTT. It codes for CACSLFGGTDAQYF.

The CDR3 reads CASSVQPTTNTGELFF. As DNA, the CDR3 is TGTGCCAGCAGCGTACAACCCACTACGAACACCGGGGAGCTGTTTTTT. The J gene is TRBJ2-2, the V gene TRBV9; D gene uncertain. CDR1 SGDLS and CDR2 YYNGEE come from the germline V gene. V lost 1 base and J 0 bases, leaving 10 bases between the germline ends. The CDR3 consists of 16 residues.

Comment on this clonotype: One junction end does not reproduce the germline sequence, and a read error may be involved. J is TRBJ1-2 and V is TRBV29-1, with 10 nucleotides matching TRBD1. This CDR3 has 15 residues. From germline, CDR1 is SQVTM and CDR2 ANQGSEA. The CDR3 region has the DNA TGCGGCGTCATGAGGACCGGGACAGGGGTGGATGGCTACACCTTC. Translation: CGVMRTGTGVDGYTF.

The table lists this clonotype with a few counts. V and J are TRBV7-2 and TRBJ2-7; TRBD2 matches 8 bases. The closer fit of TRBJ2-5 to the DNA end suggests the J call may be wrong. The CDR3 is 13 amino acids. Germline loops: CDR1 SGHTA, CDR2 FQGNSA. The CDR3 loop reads CASSGGREETQYF. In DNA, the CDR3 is TGTGCCAGCTCGGGGGGGAGGGAAGAGACCCAGTACTTC.

This CDR3 reads CSARSRLGGLAGGNEQFF. CDR3 DNA: TGCAGTGCTAGAAGTCGTTTAGGTGGACTAGCGGGGGGCAATGAGCAGTTCTTC. The genes are TRBV20-1 and TRBJ2-1; TRBD2 aligns across 14 bases. CDR1 is DFQATT and CDR2 is SNEGSKA in the germline V gene (reference sequence). The junction had 12 bases not matched to a gene; V was cut back by 2 bases and J by 6 bases. This CDR3 has 18 amino acids.

The CDR3 DNA reads as TGTGCCAGCAGTCTACCCTCAGGGACAAACACTGAAGCTTTCTTT. As protein: CASSLPSGTNTEAFF. This chain links TRBV28 with TRBJ1-1; TRBD1 is a possible D gene (6 bases). Trimming stripped 5 bases from V and 2 bases from J, with 15 bases between. CDR1 and CDR2 from the germline V gene are MDHEN and SYDVKM. This CDR3 is built from 15 residues.

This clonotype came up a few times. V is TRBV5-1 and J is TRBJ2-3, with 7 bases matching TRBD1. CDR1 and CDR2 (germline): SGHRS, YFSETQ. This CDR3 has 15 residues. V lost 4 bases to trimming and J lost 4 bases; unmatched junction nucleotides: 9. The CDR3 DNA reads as TGCGCCAGCAGCAGAAGACAGGGTTCGGCAGATACGCAGTATTTT. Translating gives CASSRRQGSADTQYF.

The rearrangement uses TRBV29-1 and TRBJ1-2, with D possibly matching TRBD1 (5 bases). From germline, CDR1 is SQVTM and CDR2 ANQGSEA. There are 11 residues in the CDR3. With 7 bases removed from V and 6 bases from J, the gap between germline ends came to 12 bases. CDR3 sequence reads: CSGARGDGYTF. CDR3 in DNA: TGCAGCGGTGCGCGGGGGGATGGCTACACCTTC.

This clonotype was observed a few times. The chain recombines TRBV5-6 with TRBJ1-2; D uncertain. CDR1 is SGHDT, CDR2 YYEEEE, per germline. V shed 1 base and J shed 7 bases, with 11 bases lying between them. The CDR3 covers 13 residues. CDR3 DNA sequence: TGTGCCAGCAGCTTGAAGTTCTCTTCTGGCTACACCTTC. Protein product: CASSLKFSSGYTF.

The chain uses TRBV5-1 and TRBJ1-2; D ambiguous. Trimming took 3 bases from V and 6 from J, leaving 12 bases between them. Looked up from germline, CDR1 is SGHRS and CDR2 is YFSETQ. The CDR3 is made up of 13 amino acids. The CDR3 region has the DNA TGCGCCAGCAGCTGGGAAGGGAGTGATGGCTACACCTTC. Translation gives CASSWEGSDGYTF.

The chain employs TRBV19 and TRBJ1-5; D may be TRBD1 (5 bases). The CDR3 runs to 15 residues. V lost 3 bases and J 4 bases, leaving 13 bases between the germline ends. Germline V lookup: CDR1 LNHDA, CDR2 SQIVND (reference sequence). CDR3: CASSIGGKTNQPQHF. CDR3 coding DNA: TGTGCCAGTAGTATCGGGGGGAAGACTAATCAGCCCCAGCATTTT.

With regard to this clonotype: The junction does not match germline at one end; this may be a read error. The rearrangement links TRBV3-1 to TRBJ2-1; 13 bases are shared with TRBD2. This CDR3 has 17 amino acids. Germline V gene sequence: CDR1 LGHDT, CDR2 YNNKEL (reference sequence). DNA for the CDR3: TGTGCCAGCAGCCCCTGGACTAGCGGGGGTTCCTACAATGTGCAGTTCTTC. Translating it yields CASSPWTSGGSYNVQFF.

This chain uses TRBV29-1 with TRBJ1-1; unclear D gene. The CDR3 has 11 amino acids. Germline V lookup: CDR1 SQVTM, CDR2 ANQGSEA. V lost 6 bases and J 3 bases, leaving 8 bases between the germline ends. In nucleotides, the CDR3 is TGCAGCGTCCCCCGGGACACTGAAGCTTTCTTT. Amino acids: CSVPRDTEAFF.